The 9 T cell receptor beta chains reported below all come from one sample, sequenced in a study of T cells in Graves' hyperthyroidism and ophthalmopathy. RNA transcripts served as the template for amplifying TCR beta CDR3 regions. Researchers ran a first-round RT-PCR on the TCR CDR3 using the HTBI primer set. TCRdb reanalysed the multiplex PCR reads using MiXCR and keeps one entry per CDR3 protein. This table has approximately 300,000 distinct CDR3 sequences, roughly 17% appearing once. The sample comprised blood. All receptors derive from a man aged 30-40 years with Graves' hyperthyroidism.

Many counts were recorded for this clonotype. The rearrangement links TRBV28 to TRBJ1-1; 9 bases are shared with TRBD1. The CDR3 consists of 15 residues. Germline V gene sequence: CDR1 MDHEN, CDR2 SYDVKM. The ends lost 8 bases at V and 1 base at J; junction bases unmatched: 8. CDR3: CASGRQGGRNTEAFF. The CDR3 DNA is TGTGCCAGCGGGAGACAGGGGGGGAGGAACACTGAAGCTTTCTTT.

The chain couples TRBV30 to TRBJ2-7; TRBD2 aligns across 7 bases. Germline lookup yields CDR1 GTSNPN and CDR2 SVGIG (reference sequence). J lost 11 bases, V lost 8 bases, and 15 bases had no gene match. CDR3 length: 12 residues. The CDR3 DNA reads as TGTGCCCTGGGGAAGGCGGGACTACGGGAGTACTTC. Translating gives CALGKAGLREYF.

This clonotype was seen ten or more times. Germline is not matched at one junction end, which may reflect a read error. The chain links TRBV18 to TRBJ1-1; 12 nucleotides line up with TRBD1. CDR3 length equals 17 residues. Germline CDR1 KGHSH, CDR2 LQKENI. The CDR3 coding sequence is TGTGCCAGCTCTCCACGGGGGACAGGGGGCAGTAGGACTGAAGCTTTCTTT. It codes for CASSPRGTGGSRTEAFF.

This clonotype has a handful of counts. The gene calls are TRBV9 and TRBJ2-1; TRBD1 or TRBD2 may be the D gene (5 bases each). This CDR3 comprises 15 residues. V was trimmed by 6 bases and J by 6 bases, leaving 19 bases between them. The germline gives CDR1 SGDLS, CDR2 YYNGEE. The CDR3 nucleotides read TGTGCCAGCAAAGGTGGCGGGCTAAGGGGCAATGAGCAGTTCTTC. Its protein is CASKGGGLRGNEQFF.

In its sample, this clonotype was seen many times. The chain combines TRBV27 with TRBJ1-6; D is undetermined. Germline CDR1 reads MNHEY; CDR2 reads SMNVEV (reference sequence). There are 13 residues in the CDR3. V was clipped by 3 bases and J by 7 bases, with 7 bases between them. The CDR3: CASSFAANSPLHF. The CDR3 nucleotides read TGTGCCAGCAGTTTTGCAGCCAATTCACCCCTCCACTTT.

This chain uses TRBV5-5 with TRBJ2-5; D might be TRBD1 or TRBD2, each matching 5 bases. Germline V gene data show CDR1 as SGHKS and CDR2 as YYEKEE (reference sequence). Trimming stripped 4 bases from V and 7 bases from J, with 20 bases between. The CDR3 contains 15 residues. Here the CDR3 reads CASSPEPGVRGTQYF. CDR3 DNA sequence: TGTGCCAGCAGCCCCGAACCCGGGGTGAGGGGGACCCAGTACTTC.

The CDR3 is CASGDISKQYF. CDR3 bases: TGCGCCAGTGGAGACATAAGCAAGCAGTACTTC. J is TRBJ2-7 and V is TRBV5-1; the D is unclear. Germline values: CDR1 SGHRS, CDR2 YFSETQ. V lost 8 bases, J lost 8 bases, and 14 bases lay in between. CDR3 length: 11 amino acids.

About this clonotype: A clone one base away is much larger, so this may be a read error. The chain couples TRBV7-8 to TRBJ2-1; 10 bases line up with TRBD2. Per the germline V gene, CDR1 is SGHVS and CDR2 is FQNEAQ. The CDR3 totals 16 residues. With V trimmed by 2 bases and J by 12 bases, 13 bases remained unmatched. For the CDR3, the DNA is TGTGCCAGCAGCTTAACTGGCCTAGCGGGAGCTCTTGGGCAGTTCTTC. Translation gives CASSLTGLAGALGQFF.

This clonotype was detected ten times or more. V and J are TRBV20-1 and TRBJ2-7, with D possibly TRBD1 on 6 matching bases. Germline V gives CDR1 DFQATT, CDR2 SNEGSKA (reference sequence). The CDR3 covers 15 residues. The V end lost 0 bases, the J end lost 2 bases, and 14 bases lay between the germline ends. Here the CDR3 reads CSARDPNRATYEQYF. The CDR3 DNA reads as TGCAGTGCTAGAGATCCCAACAGGGCAACCTACGAGCAGTACTTC.